This record concerns one TCR beta chain sequence. The limits of the CDR3 on the DNA are not certain, so only TCRdb's listed CDR3 is given. Patients in Seattle were enrolled during active infection, then followed longitudinally. Under the authors' procedure: By means of reference gene primer amplification, nucleated cell counts were estimated. TCRdb's copy holds only in-frame clones and misses some; the assay was immunoSEQ multiplex PCR. That table is the source of V, J and clone size, and D and trimming were worked out from the DNA. In the table there are 150,000 to 200,000 clones, 92% of which are singletons. Looked up from germline, CDR1 is LGHDT and CDR2 is YNNKEL (reference sequence). The CDR3 spans 20 amino acids, including both terminal residues. These data originate in a study of blood T cell repertoires in COVID-19. The overall study: Material from acute and convalescent COVID-19 was sourced from the United States, Italy and Spain. T cells, B-cell-depleted T cells, or PBMCs supplied cDNA or gDNA.

J is TRBJ2-7 and V is TRBV3-1 (or the pseudogene TRBV3-2); TRBD2, the table's D call, was not compared with the DNA. Sequencing was carried out using peripheral blood. The clonotype comes from a man aged 25 to 45 with COVID-19, enrolled during active disease. The CDR3 spells CVNFCASSPLQIGAYYEQYF.